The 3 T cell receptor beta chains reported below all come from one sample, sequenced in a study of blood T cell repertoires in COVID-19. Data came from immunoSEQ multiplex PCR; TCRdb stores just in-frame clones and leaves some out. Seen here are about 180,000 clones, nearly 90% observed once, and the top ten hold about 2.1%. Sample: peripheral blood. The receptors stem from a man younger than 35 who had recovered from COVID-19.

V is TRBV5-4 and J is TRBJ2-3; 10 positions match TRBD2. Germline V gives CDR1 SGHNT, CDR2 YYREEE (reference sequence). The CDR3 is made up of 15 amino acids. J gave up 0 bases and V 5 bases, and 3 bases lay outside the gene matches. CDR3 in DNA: TGTGCCAGCAGATCGACTAGCGGGAGCACAGATACGCAGTATTTT. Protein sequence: CASRSTSGSTDTQYF.

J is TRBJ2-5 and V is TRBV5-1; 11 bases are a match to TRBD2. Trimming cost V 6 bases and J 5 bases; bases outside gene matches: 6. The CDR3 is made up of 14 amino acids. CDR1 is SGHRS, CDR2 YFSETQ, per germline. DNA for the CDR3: TGCGCCAGCATAGCGGGAGGGCCGGGGGAGACCCAGTACTTC. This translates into CASIAGGPGETQYF.

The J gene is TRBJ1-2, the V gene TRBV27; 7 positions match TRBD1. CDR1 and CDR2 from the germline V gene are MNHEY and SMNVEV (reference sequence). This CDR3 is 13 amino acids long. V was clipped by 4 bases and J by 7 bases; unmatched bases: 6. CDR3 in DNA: TGTGCCAGCAGTTACTACAGGGGAGGTGGCTACACCTTC. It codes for CASSYYRGGGYTF.